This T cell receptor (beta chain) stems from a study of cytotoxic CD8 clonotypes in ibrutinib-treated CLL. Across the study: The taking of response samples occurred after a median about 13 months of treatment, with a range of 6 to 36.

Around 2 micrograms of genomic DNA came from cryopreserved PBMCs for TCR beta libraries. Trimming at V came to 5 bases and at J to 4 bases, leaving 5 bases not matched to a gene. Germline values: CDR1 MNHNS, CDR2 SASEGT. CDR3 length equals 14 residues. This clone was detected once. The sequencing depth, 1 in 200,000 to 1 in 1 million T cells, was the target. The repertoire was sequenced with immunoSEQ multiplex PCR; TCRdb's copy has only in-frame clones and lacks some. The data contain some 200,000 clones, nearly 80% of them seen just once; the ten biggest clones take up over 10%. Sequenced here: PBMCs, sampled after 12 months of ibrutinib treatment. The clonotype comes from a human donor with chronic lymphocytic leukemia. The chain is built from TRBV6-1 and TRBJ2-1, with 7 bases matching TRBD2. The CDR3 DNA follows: TGTGCCAGCAGTCTAGCGGCCAATTACAATGAGCAGTTCTTC. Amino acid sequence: CASSLAANYNEQFF.